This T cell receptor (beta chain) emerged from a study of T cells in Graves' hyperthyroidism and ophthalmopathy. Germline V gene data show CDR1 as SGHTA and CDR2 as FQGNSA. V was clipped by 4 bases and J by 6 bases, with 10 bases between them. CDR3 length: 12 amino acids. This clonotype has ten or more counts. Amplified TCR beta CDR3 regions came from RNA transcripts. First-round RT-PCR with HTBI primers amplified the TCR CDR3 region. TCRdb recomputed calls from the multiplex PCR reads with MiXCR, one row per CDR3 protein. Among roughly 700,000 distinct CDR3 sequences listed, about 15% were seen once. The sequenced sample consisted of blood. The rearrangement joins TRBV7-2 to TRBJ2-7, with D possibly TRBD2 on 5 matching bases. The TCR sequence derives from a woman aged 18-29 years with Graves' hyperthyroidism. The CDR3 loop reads CASSSRVGEQYF. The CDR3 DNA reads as TGTGCCAGCAGCTCGAGGGTGGGCGAGCAGTACTTC.